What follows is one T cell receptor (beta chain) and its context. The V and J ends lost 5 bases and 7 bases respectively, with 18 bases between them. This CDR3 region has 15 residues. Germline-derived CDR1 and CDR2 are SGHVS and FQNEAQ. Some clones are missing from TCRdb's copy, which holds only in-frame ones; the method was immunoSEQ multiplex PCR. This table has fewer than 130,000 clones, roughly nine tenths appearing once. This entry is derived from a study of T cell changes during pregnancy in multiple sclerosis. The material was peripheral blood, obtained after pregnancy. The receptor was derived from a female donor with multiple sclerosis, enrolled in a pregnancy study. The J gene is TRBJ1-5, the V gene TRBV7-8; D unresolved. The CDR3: CASSRGSVGNQPQHF. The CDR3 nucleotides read TGTGCCAGCAGCCGGGGTTCGGTCGGGAACCAGCCCCAGCATTTT.